Detailed here is one T cell receptor (beta chain). Only in-frame clones appear in the TCRdb table, and some are missing; sequencing was by immunoSEQ multiplex PCR. The sample has 120,000 or so clones; roughly nine tenths are singletons. This record belongs to a study of T cell responses to AZD1222 COVID-19 vaccine. This CDR3 has 13 amino acids. V was shortened by 6 bases and J by 5 bases, with 15 bases between the two germline ends. Per the germline V gene, CDR1 is SQVTM and CDR2 is ANQGSEA. The V call is TRBV29-1, the J call TRBJ2-3; TRBD2 is a possible D gene (5 bases). This material consisted of peripheral blood, taken on day 0 of AZD1222 vaccination. This clonotype was obtained from an adult in good health. CDR3 DNA: TGCAGCGTGGCAGTGGGAGCGCGAGATACGCAGTATTTT. This translates into CSVAVGARDTQYF.